One sample yielded the 18 T cell receptor beta chains listed below, sequenced in a study of blood T cell repertoires in COVID-19. TCRdb's table, derived via immunoSEQ multiplex PCR, lists solely in-frame clones and lacks some. The table records more than 80,000 clones, 80% to 95% of them present only once. The sequenced sample consisted of peripheral blood. The source of these receptors is a man aged 18-30 years with COVID-19, enrolled during active disease.

The gene calls are TRBV28 and TRBJ2-1, with 9 bases aligning to TRBD2. This CDR3 comprises 16 residues. Germline CDR1 is MDHEN and CDR2 is SYDVKM. Trimming at V came to 6 bases and at J to 0 bases, leaving 6 bases not matched to a gene. DNA of the CDR3: TGTGCCAGCAGACTCATTAGCGGGAGCTCCTACAATGAGCAGTTCTTC. Amino acid sequence: CASRLISGSSYNEQFF. Full variable domain (outside the CDR3, taken from reference TRBV28 and TRBJ2-1): DVKVTQSSRYLVKRTGEKVFLECVQDMDHENMFWYRQDPGLGLRLIYFSYDVKMKEKGDIPEGYSVSREKKERFSLILESASTNQTSMYLCASRLISGSSYNEQFFGPGTRLTVL.

The V and J genes are TRBV6-1 and TRBJ2-7, with TRBD1 as a possible D gene (5 bases). The germline V gene has CDR1 MNHNS and CDR2 SASEGT. This CDR3 has 15 residues. V lost 3 bases and J 1 base, leaving 13 bases between the germline ends. DNA of the CDR3: TGTGCCAGCAGTGATGGTGGGGCCGGATCCTACGAGCAGTACTTC. It specifies CASSDGGAGSYEQYF.

V and J are TRBV27 and TRBJ2-7, with 8 bases aligning to TRBD1. Germline V gene data show CDR1 as MNHEY and CDR2 as SMNVEV (reference sequence). CDR3 length: 14 residues. V shed 6 bases and J 2 bases; nucleotides not matched to a gene: 6. The CDR3 DNA reads as TGTGCCAGCAGGAGGGGGACAGGCACCTACGAGCAGTACTTC. This encodes CASRRGTGTYEQYF.

J is TRBJ2-1 and V is TRBV29-1; TRBD2 agrees at 7 bases. V lost 3 bases to trimming and J lost 4 bases; unmatched junction nucleotides: 9. The germline gives CDR1 SQVTM, CDR2 ANQGSEA. The CDR3 sequence is 15 residues long. The CDR3 spells CSVEVPAGLYNEQFF. CDR3 nucleotide sequence: TGCAGCGTTGAGGTCCCAGCGGGATTGTACAATGAGCAGTTCTTC.

This clone was observed once. The chain carries TRBV9 and TRBJ2-4; possible D gene TRBD2, 5 bases. Trimming cost V 4 bases and J 6 bases, with 26 bases left between them. The CDR3 sequence is 18 residues long. Germline V gene data show CDR1 as SGDLS and CDR2 as YYNGEE. The CDR3: CASSPNGDTQPGGNIQYF. The CDR3 coding sequence is TGTGCCAGCAGCCCCAATGGAGACACCCAACCTGGAGGAAACATTCAGTACTTC.

The chain combines TRBV7-9 with TRBJ2-1, with 8 bases identical to TRBD2. The germline V gene has CDR1 SEHNR and CDR2 FQNEAQ (reference sequence). V shed 5 bases, J shed 4 bases, and the junction held 7 bases outside the gene matches. The CDR3 runs to 15 residues. The CDR3 spells CASSKGLGLYNEQFF. The CDR3 coding sequence is TGTGCCAGCAGCAAGGGACTAGGTTTATACAATGAGCAGTTCTTC.

V gene TRBV6-2 or TRBV6-3 combines with J gene TRBJ2-7; 9 bases fit TRBD2. Germline CDR1 and CDR2: MNHEY and SVGEGT. CDR3 length: 16 residues. Trimming cost V 6 bases and J 5 bases; bases outside gene matches: 14. The CDR3, as DNA: TGTGCCAGCAGCCGACGGGCGGGAGGGCCTAAGAACGAGCAGTACTTC. It yields the protein CASSRRAGGPKNEQYF.

CDR3 amino acids: CASSAWGDYGYTF. The CDR3 region has the DNA TGTGCCAGCAGCGCCTGGGGGGACTATGGCTACACCTTC. This sequence joins TRBV9 and TRBJ1-2, with D perhaps TRBD1 (5 bases). V lost 3 bases and J 3 bases, leaving 9 bases between the germline ends. Looked up from germline, CDR1 is SGDLS and CDR2 is YYNGEE. CDR3 length: 13 amino acids.

The chain is built from TRBV19 and TRBJ2-5; 9 nucleotides line up with TRBD2. This CDR3 is built from 16 residues. V lost 1 base, J lost 1 base, and 4 bases stayed unmatched. CDR1 is LNHDA, CDR2 SQIVND, per germline (reference sequence). The CDR3 spells CASSIAASGAQETQYF. In nucleotides, the CDR3 is TGTGCCAGTAGTATAGCGGCTAGCGGGGCCCAAGAGACCCAGTACTTC.

This chain joins TRBV7-2 and TRBJ2-3; TRBD1 matches at 9 bases. Trimming at V came to 1 base and at J to 2 bases, leaving 10 bases not matched to a gene. This CDR3 spans 18 amino acids. CDR1 is SGHTA and CDR2 is FQGNSA in the germline V gene. DNA for the CDR3: TGTGCCAGCAGCTTAGATCTTTCAGGGACAGGGTACACAGATACGCAGTATTTT. This translates into CASSLDLSGTGYTDTQYF. The full variable domain, completed using reference TRBV7-2 and TRBJ2-3, is GAGVSQSPSNKVTEKGKDVELRCDPISGHTALYWYRQSLGQGLEFLIYFQGNSAPDKSGLPSDRFSAERTGGSVSTLTIQRTQQEDSAVYLCASSLDLSGTGYTDTQYFGPGTRLTVL.

The rearrangement links TRBV30 to TRBJ2-3; a weak D match, TRBD1 (5 bases). The CDR3 is 17 residues long. Trimming shortened V by 2 bases and J by 0 bases, and 18 bases separated the two germline ends. The V gene's germline CDR1 is GTSNPN and CDR2 SVGIG (reference sequence). The DNA for the CDR3 is TGTGCCTGGAGTCTCAGTCCACAGGTTCGGAGCACAGATACGCAGTATTTT. Its translation is CAWSLSPQVRSTDTQYF. Full variable domain (remainder filled in from reference TRBV30 and TRBJ2-3): SQTIHQWPATLVQPVGSPLSLECTVEGTSNPNLYWYRQAAGRGLQLLFYSVGIGQISSEVPQNLSASRPQDRQFILSSKKLLLSDSGFYLCAWSLSPQVRSTDTQYFGPGTRLTVL.

The chain recombines TRBV15 with TRBJ2-7; a possible D gene is TRBD2 (6 bases). CDR3 size: 15 residues. The germline gives CDR1 LNHNV, CDR2 YYDKDF (reference sequence). Trimming removed 1 base from V and 1 base from J, with 11 bases in between. As DNA, the CDR3 is TGTGCCACCAGCAGAGGAGTTAGCGGATCCTACGAGCAGTACTTC. Amino acids: CATSRGVSGSYEQYF. The full variable domain, completed using reference TRBV15 and TRBJ2-7, is DAMVIQNPRYQVTQFGKPVTLSCSQTLNHNVMYWYQQKSSQAPKLLFHYYDKDFNNEADTPDNFQSRRPNTSFCFLDIRSPGLGDTAMYLCATSRGVSGSYEQYFGPGTRLTVT.

The chain couples TRBV28 to TRBJ2-2, with TRBD2 as a possible D gene (6 bases). The CDR3 is 17 residues long. Germline loops: CDR1 MDHEN, CDR2 SYDVKM. Trimming shortened V by 6 bases and J by 0 bases, and 17 bases separated the two germline ends. The CDR3 sequence is CASSLWGVGANTGELFF. The CDR3 nucleotides are TGTGCCAGCAGCCTTTGGGGGGTCGGCGCGAACACCGGGGAGCTGTTTTTT.

The chain uses TRBV10-2 and TRBJ2-7, with 7 bases identical to TRBD1. V was clipped by 6 bases and J by 3 bases; unmatched bases: 5. Germline CDR1 and CDR2: WSHSY and SAAADI. The CDR3 contains 13 residues. CDR3 bases: TGCGCCAGCAGCCGGGACAGCCTCTACGAGCAGTACTTC. Translated, it gives CASSRDSLYEQYF.

The chain employs TRBV19 and TRBJ2-7; no firm D call. Germline CDR1 is LNHDA and CDR2 is SQIVND (reference sequence). V was pared by 8 bases and J by 2 bases, with 4 bases between. The CDR3 has 10 residues. In DNA form, the CDR3 reads TGTGCCAGTCCTACCTACGAGCAGTACTTC. Amino acid sequence: CASPTYEQYF.

V usage is TRBV7-9 and J usage is TRBJ1-2; 7 bases are shared with TRBD1. From germline, CDR1 is SEHNR and CDR2 FQNEAQ (reference sequence). The CDR3 covers 14 residues. V shed 4 bases and J 8 bases; nucleotides not matched to a gene: 10. CDR3: CASSSMTGIEGYTF. Written as DNA, the CDR3 is TGTGCCAGCAGCTCTATGACAGGGATTGAGGGCTACACCTTC.

This clone has just one count. Here the CDR3 DNA reads TGTGCCAGCAGCCGCCTGGGACTAGCGGGAGTCAGGGAGACCCAGTACTTC. Protein product: CASSRLGLAGVRETQYF. This chain connects TRBV11-2 to TRBJ2-5; 14 bases align to TRBD2. The junction had 10 bases not matched to a gene; V was cut back by 5 bases and J by 5 bases. This CDR3 has 17 amino acids. Germline V gene sequence: CDR1 SGHAT, CDR2 FQNNGV.

The CDR3 nucleotides read TGCGCCAGCAGCTTGTATGCTAGTTCCTACGAGCAGTACTTC. This translates into CASSLYASSYEQYF. J is TRBJ2-7 and V is TRBV5-1; D remains unclear. The CDR3 spans 14 residues. Trimming removed 1 base from V and 1 base from J, with 9 bases in between. The germline V gene has CDR1 SGHRS and CDR2 YFSETQ.